The sequence of this T cell receptor (beta chain) was determined in a study of blood T cell repertoires in COVID-19. Study in general: COVID-19 samples collected from the United States, Italy and Spain covered acute and convalescent phases. PBMCs, B-cell-depleted T cells, or T cells provided the cDNA or gDNA that made up the material.

In the original workflow: Amplification with reference gene primers provided the estimates of nucleated cell counts. Profiling relied on immunoSEQ multiplex PCR, and the TCRdb table lists in-frame clones only, not all of them. Clone size and the V and J calls come from that table; the DNA yielded D and trimming. The sample includes roughly 99,000 clones, approximately 84% of them seen just once. Per germline, CDR1 SGHRS and CDR2 YFSETQ. The CDR3 spans 21 residues. Trimming took 0 bases from V and 0 from J, leaving 22 bases between them. The chain employs TRBV5-1 and TRBJ1-6; maybe TRBD1 (5 bases). Source material: peripheral blood. This receptor was obtained from a human donor in a cohort sampled during active COVID-19. CDR3 region: CASSLDGMGRGSSSYNSPLHF. CDR3 DNA sequence: TGCGCCAGCAGCTTGGACGGGATGGGGCGGGGGTCGAGCTCCTATAATTCACCCCTCCACTTT. Combining the CDR3 with reference TRBV5-1 and TRBJ1-6 gives the whole variable domain KAGVTQTPRYLIKTRGQQVTLSCSPISGHRSVSWYQQTPGQGLQFLFEYFSETQRNKGNFPGRFSGRQFSNSRSEMNVSTLELGDSALYLCASSLDGMGRGSSSYNSPLHFGNGTRLTVT.